This T cell receptor beta chain was recovered during a study of cytomegalovirus exposure and HLA in healthy donors. Looked up from germline, CDR1 is SGHNT and CDR2 is YENEEA. This CDR3 contains 13 residues. V was cut by 5 bases and J by 3 bases, with 11 bases left in between. The study, taken as a whole, reports: As a later analysis showed, a missense DCLRE1C variant was linked to trimming of TCR beta V- and J-genes. Sequencing likely caused a cluster of highly shared sequence variants.

Healthy donors of bone marrow made up the group. This clone was counted between two and nine times. Its antigen is as yet unknown. In the PCR, 60 Vbeta and 13 Jbeta primers were used. Data came from immunoSEQ multiplex PCR; TCRdb stores just in-frame clones and leaves some out. Of over 150,000 clones in the sample, about four fifths were seen once. This TCR derives from a young man in good health and CMV-seropositive. The specimen sequenced was PBMCs. The rearrangement joins TRBV11-3 to TRBJ2-7; D possibly corresponds to TRBD1 (7 bases). In DNA form, the CDR3 reads TGTGCCAGCAGCGGGGGGACAGTCTACGAGCAGTACTTC. This sequence encodes CASSGGTVYEQYF.